The rows below give T cell receptor beta chains drawn from one sample of a study of CD8+CD57+ T cells in acquired aplastic anemia. TCRdb reanalysed the reads using MiXCR and keeps one entry per CDR3 protein. The profile shows around 130,000 distinct CDR3 sequences, 55% to 60% of them singletons. Sequenced material: sorted CD4+, CD8+, or CD8+CD57+ T cells (not recorded which) from PBMCs. All receptors derive from a human donor with aplastic anemia. The CDR3 runs from the conserved cysteine through the conserved F or W. The D gene is left open where the match is weak. Clone size appears in some rows only: once, few, many, or a class for an expanded clone.

>13|TRBJ1-2|TRBV19|NA|few
CASSIDRVYGYTF
TGTGCCAGTAGTATAGACAGGGTCTATGGCTACACCTTC
>14|TRBJ1-4|TRBV7-2|NA|many
CASSQPEGYEKLFF
TGTGCCAGCAGCCAGCCCGAGGGGTATGAAAAACTGTTTTTT
>17|TRBJ2-1|TRBV24-1|TRBD1|NA
CATSESGTGGAYNEQFF
TGTGCCACCAGTGAGTCCGGGACAGGGGGGGCCTACAATGAGCAGTTCTTC
>15|TRBJ1-2|TRBV2|TRBD1|few
CASSYSPDRGNGYTF
TGTGCCAGCAGTTACTCCCCGGACAGGGGAAATGGCTACACCTTC
>14|TRBJ2-3|TRBV20-1|TRBD1|many
CSARDSTGGIGQYF
TGCAGTGCTAGAGATAGCACAGGGGGGATTGGGCAGTATTTT
>15|TRBJ2-3|TRBV6-1|TRBD2|NA
CASKELAGGRDTQYF
TGTGCCAGCAAGGAACTAGCGGGGGGGAGGGATACGCAGTATTTT
>16|TRBJ1-2|TRBV20-1|NA|once
CSARDGTRISNYGYTF
TGCAGTGCTAGGGACGGGACAAGGATATCTAACTATGGCTACACCTTC
>15|TRBJ2-2|TRBV6-1|TRBD1|many
CASSGQGDNTGELFF
TGTGCCAGCAGTGGACAGGGAGACAACACCGGGGAGCTGTTTTTT
>11|TRBJ2-7|TRBV30|NA|many
CARKSGYEQYF
TGTGCCCGGAAGAGTGGCTACGAGCAGTACTTC
>13|TRBJ2-3|TRBV10-3|NA|NA
CAIRESGTDTQYF
TGTGCCATTCGGGAGTCGGGCACAGATACGCAGTATTTT
>14|TRBJ1-3|TRBV10-3|NA|NA
CAISESTPGNTIYF
TGTGCCATCAGTGAGTCTACACCTGGAAACACCATATATTTT
>13|TRBJ1-2|TRBV5-1|NA|NA
CASRRDNNYGYTF
TGCGCCAGCAGACGGGACAATAACTATGGCTACACCTTC
>14|TRBJ1-4|TRBV7-9|NA|NA
CASSHTSRGVKLFF
TGTGCCAGCAGCCATACGTCGAGGGGGGTAAAACTGTTTTTT
>14|TRBJ2-5|TRBV7-2|TRBD1|NA
CASSREQGVETQYF
TGTGCCAGCAGCCGAGAACAGGGGGTGGAGACCCAGTACTTC
>13|TRBJ1-2|TRBV14|NA|NA
CASSQERGCGYTF
TGTGCCAGCAGCCAAGAAAGGGGGTGTGGCTACACCTTC
>16|TRBJ1-6|TRBV6-5|NA|many
CASSSAGGARNSPLHF
TGTGCCAGCAGTTCCGCCGGGGGGGCAAGGAATTCACCCCTCCACTTT
>14|TRBJ1-1|TRBV7-2|NA|NA
CASSLPPSNTEAFF
TGTGCCAGCAGCTTACCACCTTCGAACACTGAAGCTTTCTTT
>12|TRBJ2-7|TRBV20-1|NA|NA
CSAPSGSYEQYF
TGCAGTGCTCCGTCCGGCTCCTACGAGCAGTACTTC
>16|TRBJ2-3|TRBV15|TRBD2|NA
CATIRSGGPSTDTQYF
TGTGCCACCATCCGCAGCGGGGGGCCAAGCACAGATACGCAGTATTTT
>11|TRBJ1-2|TRBV19|NA|NA
CASSPGLGYTF
TGTGCCAGTAGCCCCGGGTTAGGCTACACCTTC
>14|TRBJ2-7|TRBV29-1|NA|NA
CSVQGDPREEEQYF
TGCAGCGTCCAAGGGGACCCTCGTGAGGAGGAGCAGTACTTC
>17|TRBJ2-7|TRBV6-4|TRBD2|many
CASSDSLLAGSSYEQYF
TGTGCCAGCAGTGACTCATTACTAGCGGGGAGCTCCTACGAGCAGTACTTC
>16|TRBJ2-3|TRBV27|NA|NA
CASSIRLVPNTDTQYF
TGTGCCAGCAGTATACGACTGGTACCGAACACAGATACGCAGTATTTT
>16|TRBJ2-2|TRBV2|NA|NA
CASSLTAGTNTGELFF
TGTGCCAGCAGTTTAACCGCGGGGACGAACACCGGGGAGCTGTTTTTT
>12|TRBJ1-6|TRBV5-8|NA|NA
CASSFLPSPLHF
TGTGCCAGCAGCTTCCTTCCTTCACCCCTCCACTTT
>11|TRBJ1-1|TRBV29-1|NA|NA
CSVDPTALAFF
TGCAGCGTCGACCCTACTGCTCTAGCTTTCTTT
>15|TRBJ2-1|TRBV15|TRBD2|NA
CATSKGTSGRNEQFF
TGTGCCACCAGCAAAGGGACTAGCGGGAGGAATGAGCAGTTCTTC
>14|TRBJ1-1|TRBV7-6|NA|many
CASSPSGVGGEAFF
TGTGCCAGCAGCCCCTCTGGTGTGGGGGGGGAAGCTTTCTTT
>16|TRBJ2-5|TRBV24-1|TRBD1|NA
CATSDLGTGRSETQYF
TGTGCCACCAGTGATTTAGGGACAGGGAGGTCGGAGACCCAGTACTTC
>12|TRBJ2-7|TRBV7-8|NA|NA
CASSFSGYEQYF
TGTGCCAGCAGCTTTTCCGGGTACGAGCAGTACTTC